This passage covers 8 T cell receptor beta chains from one sample sequenced in a study of beta chain features in type 1 diabetes. The entirety of the isolated RNA underwent reverse transcription, so expressed TCRB transcripts were sequenced. Libraries were prepared by immunoSEQ multiplex PCR; TCRdb keeps only in-frame clonotypes and omits some of them. The table shows 250,000 to 350,000 clones, with 11% to 15% occurring only once. The sample consisted of central memory CD4+ T cells from blood. Receptor source: a man under 40 in good health.

This chain uses TRBV7-9 with TRBJ1-6; TRBD1 matches 7 bases. V trimming: 4 bases; J trimming: 0 bases; junction bases outside the gene matches: 3. This CDR3 spans 16 amino acids. Per germline, CDR1 SEHNR and CDR2 FQNEAQ (reference sequence). As DNA, the CDR3 is TGTGCCAGCAGCTCGGACAGGATCTCCTATAATTCACCCCTCCACTTT. Residues: CASSSDRISYNSPLHF.

In this sample, this clone turned up a few times. This chain uses TRBV5-1 with TRBJ1-1, with D maybe TRBD1 (5 bases). V lost 4 bases and J lost 4, with 14 bases in between. Germline-derived CDR1 and CDR2 are SGHRS and YFSETQ. The CDR3 extends over 14 amino acids. CDR3 in amino acids: CASSVGPGGTEAFF. The CDR3 DNA reads as TGCGCCAGCAGCGTTGGTCCGGGGGGCACTGAAGCTTTCTTT.

V usage is TRBV11-2 and J usage is TRBJ2-3; 9 nucleotides align to TRBD2. The length of the CDR3 is 18 residues. Germline loops: CDR1 SGHAT, CDR2 FQNNGV. After removal of 5 bases from V and 0 bases from J, the junction contained 12 bases not matched to a gene. The CDR3 is CASSRGISGSWSTDTQYF. The CDR3 DNA reads as TGTGCCAGCAGCCGGGGGATTAGCGGGAGCTGGAGCACAGATACGCAGTATTTT.

The chain employs TRBV2 and TRBJ2-7; D is perhaps TRBD1 or TRBD2 (5 bases each). Trimming took 1 base from V and 3 from J, leaving 10 bases between them. Germline-derived CDR1 and CDR2 are SNHLY and FYNNEI. The CDR3 length is 14 residues. CDR3 DNA sequence: TGTGCCAGCAGTGAAGTTGGGGGAGTCTACGAGCAGTACTTC. Protein sequence: CASSEVGGVYEQYF.

The chain has TRBV7-2 and TRBJ1-1; 8 bases agree with TRBD1. The V and J ends lost 5 bases and 2 bases, in that order; junction bases with no gene match: 13. Germline V CDR1 and CDR2: SGHTA, FQGNSA. The CDR3 has 17 residues. CDR3 in DNA: TGTGCCAGCAGCGTCCATGGACAGGGCACGGTCAACACTGAAGCTTTCTTT. Protein product: CASSVHGQGTVNTEAFF.

The gene calls are TRBV9 and TRBJ2-2, with a tentative D call TRBD1 (5 bases). The CDR3 length is 13 residues. Trimming left V 4 bases short and J 7 bases short, with 11 bases between. CDR1 is SGDLS, CDR2 YYNGEE, per germline. Here the CDR3 reads CASSRGQGGELFF. The CDR3 nucleotides are TGTGCCAGCAGCCGTGGTCAGGGCGGGGAGCTGTTTTTT.

This sequence joins TRBV6-1 and TRBJ2-1; 8 nucleotides line up with TRBD1. Trimming cost V 4 bases and J 3 bases; bases outside gene matches: 8. This CDR3 comprises 16 residues. CDR1 is MNHNS, CDR2 SASEGT, per germline. CDR3 DNA sequence: TGTGCCAGCAGTGCCGAGGGACAGGTTATCTACAATGAGCAGTTCTTC. It yields the protein CASSAEGQVIYNEQFF.

In its sample, this clone was seen a few times. J is TRBJ1-3 and V is TRBV7-2; D is ambiguous. V was shortened by 5 bases and J by 4 bases, with 12 bases between the two germline ends. CDR1 is SGHTA and CDR2 is FQGNSA in the germline V gene. This CDR3 is 14 amino acids long. The CDR3 region is CASSPRSVGNTIYF. The CDR3 bases are TGTGCCAGCAGCCCGAGGTCCGTGGGAAACACCATATATTTT.